This T cell receptor beta chain was found in a study of T cells in Graves' hyperthyroidism and ophthalmopathy. Study-wide context: The authors collected peripheral blood at initial diagnosis, before any treatment. General study results and limits: Ophthalmopathy was distinguished from stable hyperthyroidism by 13 V-J signatures.

Diagnosis relied on clinical symptoms, serum thyroxine and TRAb, thyroid ultrasound and orbital computed tomography. V dropped 6 bases and J dropped 1; count of bases not matched to a gene: 9. There are 16 residues in the CDR3. Germline assignment: CDR1 DFQATT and CDR2 SNEGSKA (reference sequence). It was RNA transcripts that yielded the amplified TCR beta CDR3 regions. The HTBI set primed first-round TCR CDR3 RT-PCR. Each CDR3 protein is one row after TCRdb ran MiXCR on the multiplex PCR reads. The profile covers approximately 490,000 distinct CDR3 sequences, with 22% appearing a single time and 45% to 55% taken by the ten largest. Only a few counts were recorded for this clonotype. Its specificity is not known.

The origin of this receptor is a woman in her seventies with Graves' ophthalmopathy. Sequenced input: blood. This chain joins TRBV20-1 and TRBJ2-3; TRBD2 matches at 11 bases. The CDR3 bases are TGCAGTGCCCGGAGTATAGCGGGAGGGGGCACAGATACGCAGTATTTT. It specifies CSARSIAGGGTDTQYF.